The 6 T cell receptor beta chains below all came from one sample that was sequenced in a study of cytomegalovirus exposure and HLA in healthy donors. PCR employed 60 Vbeta and 13 Jbeta primers. TCRdb's table, derived via immunoSEQ multiplex PCR, lists solely in-frame clones and lacks some. The sample lists more than 200,000 clones; 82% were seen once. The material sequenced was PBMCs. The origin of the receptors is a man aged 35-49 years in good health and CMV-seropositive.

The CDR3 reads CASSSTGRVAFF. The DNA of the CDR3 is TGTGCCAGCAGTTCAACAGGGAGGGTAGCTTTCTTT. The genes are TRBV6-5 and TRBJ1-1, with a weak D call TRBD1 (6 bases). Germline V CDR1 and CDR2: MNHEY, SVGAGI. The CDR3 spans 12 residues. V shed 4 bases and J shed 10 bases, with 13 bases lying between them.

The chain employs TRBV2 and TRBJ2-5; TRBD2 matches at 10 bases. J lost 4 bases, V lost 4 bases, and 3 bases had no gene match. The CDR3 consists of 14 residues. Germline V gene sequence: CDR1 SNHLY, CDR2 FYNNEI. The CDR3 here is CASSGRTSGETQYF. For the CDR3, the DNA is TGTGCCAGCAGTGGACGGACTAGCGGAGAGACCCAGTACTTC.

The chain employs TRBV7-6 and TRBJ1-1; TRBD1 might be the D (6 bases). The V gene's germline CDR1 is SGHVS and CDR2 FNYEAQ. Between the trimmed V and J ends, which lost 4 bases and 1 base, there was a span of 10 bases. The CDR3 has 14 residues. The CDR3 loop reads CASSSQGRNTEAFF. Written as DNA, the CDR3 is TGTGCCAGCAGCTCACAGGGTAGGAACACTGAAGCTTTCTTT.

This sequence joins TRBV18 and TRBJ1-2, with TRBD1 matching over 8 bases. V lost 4 bases to trimming and J lost 8 bases; unmatched junction nucleotides: 6. Germline V gives CDR1 KGHSH, CDR2 LQKENI. CDR3 size: 13 residues. CDR3 sequence reads: CASSLGQGDGYTF. The CDR3, as DNA: TGTGCCAGCTCACTCGGACAGGGCGACGGCTACACCTTC.

The rearrangement uses TRBV6-6 and TRBJ2-7; D may be TRBD1 (6 bases). Trimming removed 6 bases at V and 5 bases at J, with 17 bases between. This CDR3 comprises 14 residues. Germline V gives CDR1 MNHNY, CDR2 SVGAGI (reference sequence). Here the CDR3 reads CASRGRRPGDEQYV. DNA of the CDR3: TGTGCCAGCAGAGGGCGGAGGCCAGGGGACGAGCAGTACGTC.

The chain has TRBV6-5 and TRBJ1-2, with D perhaps matching TRBD1 (5 bases). V was pared by 0 bases and J by 8 bases, with 13 bases between. The CDR3 contains 14 residues. In germline, CDR1 is MNHEY, CDR2 SVGAGI. CDR3 sequence: CASSYSIRVQGYTF. The CDR3 bases are TGTGCCAGCAGTTACTCGATCAGGGTGCAAGGCTACACCTTC.